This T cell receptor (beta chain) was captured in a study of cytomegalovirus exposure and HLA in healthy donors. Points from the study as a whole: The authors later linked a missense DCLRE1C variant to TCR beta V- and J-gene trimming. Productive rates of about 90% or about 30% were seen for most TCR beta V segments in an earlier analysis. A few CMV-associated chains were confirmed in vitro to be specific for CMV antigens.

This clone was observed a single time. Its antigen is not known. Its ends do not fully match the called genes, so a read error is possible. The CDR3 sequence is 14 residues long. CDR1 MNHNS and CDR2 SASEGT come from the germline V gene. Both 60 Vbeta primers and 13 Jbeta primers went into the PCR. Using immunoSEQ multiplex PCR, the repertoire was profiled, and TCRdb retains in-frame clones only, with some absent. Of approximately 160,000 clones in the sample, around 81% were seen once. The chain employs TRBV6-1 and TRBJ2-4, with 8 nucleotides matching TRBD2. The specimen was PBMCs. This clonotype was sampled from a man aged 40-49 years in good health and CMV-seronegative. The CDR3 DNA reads TGTGCCAGCAGAGTCAGGGGCGGGGGGAACAGTCAGTACTTC. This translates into CASRVRGGGNSQYF.